The present T cell receptor (beta chain) was sequenced within a study of identical twins. General study results and limits: Reduced insertions were recorded for abundant cord blood beta clonotypes, with no such pattern in memory repertoires. Those out-of-frame alpha sequences shared by twins showed an excess of low generation probability. Out-of-frame TCR alpha sharing observed in monozygotic twins exceeded model estimates.

On this clonotype itself: Its matching antigen is unknown.

Each donor (without exception) was a healthy Caucasian. One entry per CDR3 protein results from TCRdb running MiXCR on the 5' RACE reads. The table lists 540,000 or so distinct CDR3 sequences, 20% to 25% of them singletons. This CDR3 has 14 residues. V was cut by 5 bases and J by 2 bases, with 15 bases left in between. Germline values: CDR1 DFQATT, CDR2 SNEGSKA (reference sequence). These data also featured in a second study, about yellow fever vaccine responses in identical twins.

Sequenced: CD4+ T cells sorted from blood. The V call is TRBV20-1, the J call TRBJ2-5; the D gene is possibly TRBD1 (5 bases). This TCR was sampled from a woman aged 18-29 years in good health. CDR3 residues: CSAFRLGPQETQYF. The CDR3 nucleotides are TGCAGTGCTTTCCGGTTGGGGCCTCAAGAGACCCAGTACTTC.